A single sample gave rise to the 13 T cell receptor beta chains below, sequenced in a study of cytomegalovirus exposure and HLA in healthy donors. The protocol was immunoSEQ multiplex PCR, while the TCRdb copy is restricted to in-frame clones and leaves out a portion. The sample has 150,000 to 200,000 clones; roughly 91% are singletons. Sequencing was done on a sample of PBMCs. These receptors originate from a man aged 18 to 35 in good health and CMV-seropositive.

This clone appeared a single time. The chain recombines TRBV25-1 with TRBJ2-3, with 10 bases identical to TRBD2. J gave up 4 bases and V 3 bases, and 7 bases lay outside the gene matches. This CDR3 has 16 amino acids. Germline values: CDR1 MGHDK, CDR2 SYGVNS. The CDR3 sequence is CASSDRSSGRSDTQYF. In DNA form, the CDR3 reads TGTGCCAGCAGTGACCGTAGTAGCGGGAGGTCAGATACGCAGTATTTT.

The chain uses TRBV19 and TRBJ1-1; no reliable D call. The CDR3 extends over 14 amino acids. Trimming removed 1 base from V and 5 bases from J, with 11 bases in between. In germline, CDR1 is LNHDA, CDR2 SQIVND (reference sequence). The CDR3 DNA is TGTGCCAGTAGTATAGGGGCAGGCTCTACTGAAGCTTTCTTT. This sequence encodes CASSIGAGSTEAFF.

The rearrangement uses TRBV2 and TRBJ2-5; TRBD1 matches 7 bases. V was clipped by 10 bases and J by 0 bases; unmatched bases: 8. Germline V gene data show CDR1 as SNHLY and CDR2 as FYNNEI. This CDR3 is 14 amino acids long. The CDR3 DNA is TGTGCCACAAAAAGAACAGGGGACCAAGAGACCCAGTACTTC. It specifies CATKRTGDQETQYF.

This clone was counted once. The chain combines TRBV27 with TRBJ1-1, with D tentatively TRBD1 (5 bases). Trimming removed 2 bases from V and 2 bases from J, with 9 bases in between. Germline CDR1 reads MNHEY; CDR2 reads SMNVEV (reference sequence). This CDR3 region has 14 residues. The CDR3 reads CASSLDSENTEAFF. In DNA form, the CDR3 reads TGTGCCAGCAGTTTAGACAGTGAAAACACTGAAGCTTTCTTT.

This chain joins TRBV7-9 and TRBJ2-7; 10 nucleotides agree with TRBD2. Germline lookup yields CDR1 SEHNR and CDR2 FQNEAQ (reference sequence). The CDR3 has 14 residues. With 2 bases clipped from V and 5 bases from J, the junction kept 3 bases outside the gene matches. The CDR3 protein is CASSLTLAGDEQYF. CDR3 bases: TGTGCCAGCAGCTTAACGCTAGCGGGAGACGAGCAGTACTTC.

This chain joins TRBV28 and TRBJ2-7; D is possibly TRBD1 (5 bases). The CDR3 extends over 12 amino acids. V was clipped by 5 bases and J by 8 bases, with 13 bases between them. Germline V gene data show CDR1 as MDHEN and CDR2 as SYDVKM. The CDR3 DNA reads as TGTGCCAGCAGTCCCAGGGCACCCAAGCAGTACTTC. Its protein product is CASSPRAPKQYF.

The V gene is TRBV19, the J gene TRBJ2-2, with 7 positions matching TRBD1. V gave up 5 bases and J gave up 1 base; unmatched junction bases: 4. CDR1 LNHDA and CDR2 SQIVND come from the germline V gene (reference sequence). The CDR3 contains 15 residues. This CDR3 reads CASSPGTVNTGELFF. The CDR3 DNA reads as TGTGCCAGTAGTCCCGGGACAGTGAACACCGGGGAGCTGTTTTTT.

The chain combines TRBV10-3 with TRBJ1-1; 8 bases match TRBD1. V lost 3 bases to trimming and J lost 5 bases; unmatched junction nucleotides: 8. This CDR3 has 15 residues. Per germline, CDR1 ENHRY and CDR2 SYGVKD. The CDR3 region is CAISDRTGGNTEAFF. The CDR3 nucleotides read TGTGCCATCAGTGACAGAACAGGGGGGAATACTGAAGCTTTCTTT.

This chain joins TRBV11-3 and TRBJ2-5; 7 bases are a match to TRBD2. Germline V lookup: CDR1 SGHNT, CDR2 YENEEA. V lost 6 bases, J lost 9 bases, and 10 bases stayed unmatched. CDR3 length equals 13 residues. The CDR3 protein is CASSHPAGSAQYF. The CDR3 nucleotides read TGTGCCAGCAGTCACCCAGCGGGATCGGCCCAGTACTTC.

CDR3 region: CASSLVGASYEQYF. CDR3 DNA sequence: TGCGCCAGCAGCTTGGTAGGGGCGTCCTACGAGCAGTACTTC. The chain combines TRBV5-1 with TRBJ2-7, with D possibly TRBD1 on 5 matching bases. Trimming removed 0 bases from V and 1 base from J, with 8 bases in between. Germline-derived CDR1 and CDR2 are SGHRS and YFSETQ. The CDR3 totals 14 residues.

This rearrangement joins TRBV2 to TRBJ2-1; D may be TRBD2 (6 bases). Germline assignment: CDR1 SNHLY and CDR2 FYNNEI. Trimming left V 3 bases short and J 6 bases short, with 12 bases between. There are 14 residues in the CDR3. DNA for the CDR3: TGTGCCAGCAGTGAGGGACTGGCTTCCAATGAGCAGTTCTTC. Translation gives CASSEGLASNEQFF.

The J gene is TRBJ2-3, the V gene TRBV29-1; tentative D call: TRBD2 (6 bases). The CDR3 runs 14 residues. CDR1 and CDR2 from the germline V gene are SQVTM and ANQGSEA. The V and J ends lost 4 bases and 6 bases respectively, with 17 bases between them. This CDR3 is CSVGYGGLADTQYF. The CDR3 DNA sequence: TGCAGCGTTGGTTACGGCGGCCTAGCGGATACGCAGTATTTT.

This chain links TRBV5-1 with TRBJ2-1, with D perhaps TRBD2 (5 bases). The germline V and J ends were trimmed by 1 base and 5 bases, with 10 bases remaining between them. The CDR3 contains 14 residues. The germline V gene has CDR1 SGHRS and CDR2 YFSETQ. This CDR3 reads CASSLPSLNNEQFF. DNA of the CDR3: TGCGCCAGCAGCTTGCCTAGCCTAAACAATGAGCAGTTCTTC.